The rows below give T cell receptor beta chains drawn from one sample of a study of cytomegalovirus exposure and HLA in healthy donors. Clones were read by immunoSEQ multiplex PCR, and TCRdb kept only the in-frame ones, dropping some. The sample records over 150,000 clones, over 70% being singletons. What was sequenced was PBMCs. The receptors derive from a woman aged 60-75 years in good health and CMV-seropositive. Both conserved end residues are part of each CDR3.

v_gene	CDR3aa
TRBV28	CASSLFRGRGREKLFF
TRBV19	CASTPRDRRDEKLFF
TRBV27	CARVTGGTYEQYF
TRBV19	CASTQGMNEQFF
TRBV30	CAWGRLAGKTGELFF
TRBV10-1	CAPEPSGSSGNTIYF
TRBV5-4	CASSLQGASETQYF
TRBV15	CATSRDRVVEKLFF
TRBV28	CASSLVGRGETQYF
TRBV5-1	CASSLVRSSEYEQYF
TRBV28	CATFYSGTKYEQYF
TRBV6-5	CASSLDRGGYTF
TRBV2	CASSEAAQGAGYGYTF
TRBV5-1	CASSTDPGQGILNYGYTF
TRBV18	CASSPPPGQGHNEKLFF
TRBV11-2	CASSLGQRATNEKLFF
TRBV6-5	CASSPTGLGAFF
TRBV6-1	CASVRTGTDQPQHF
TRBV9	CASSVGVLSNQPQHF
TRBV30	CAWSAPTGGARYEQYF
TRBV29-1	CSVTGILTNEQFF
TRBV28	CASSFDRDQPQHF
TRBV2	CASGSGRNSYNEQFF
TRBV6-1	CASSEMGVGGSPLHF
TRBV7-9	CASSLGGPAERYF
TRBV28	CASSLSGDSYGYTF
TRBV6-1	CASSVPGTGKGALHF
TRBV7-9	CASDNQGGANEKLFF
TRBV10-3	CAISESPGSQEAQYF
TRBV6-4	CASSADTGANGLTF
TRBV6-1	CASSEAWTGYGYTF
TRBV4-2	CASSQAESGGASTQYF
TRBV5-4	CASSKTSGSYDEQFF
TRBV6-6	CASSYPDRGNTEAFF
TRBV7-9	CASSLRTPGSYEQYF
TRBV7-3	CASSLERREINEQFF